The clone carrying this T cell receptor beta chain was observed many times. Its antigen is still unknown. Unsorted bulk tissue (roughly 19-30 mg) underwent RNA and DNA co-extraction. By surgical resection, the patients were treated for their primary liver carcinoma. Researchers took samples from five separate regions of each tumor. TCR beta cDNA was reverse-transcribed from 500 ng of total RNA. The reaction used a constant-region primer and ProtoScript II reverse transcriptase. Three-round nested multiplex PCR performed with slightly modified ARM-PCR produced the TCR beta libraries. Rounds one and two of PCR, each of 10 cycles, were primed with TRBV1-TRBV30 forward primers and a C-beta reverse primer. From the multiplex PCR reads, TCRdb called clonotypes with MiXCR, one entry per CDR3 protein. The sample shows roughly 50,000 distinct CDR3 sequences, 70% to 75% of them seen only once. The sample comes from a study of tumor-infiltrating lymphocytes in primary liver carcinoma. Study context: Male and female patients aged 30 to 69 years made up the cohort. Study-wide findings and caveats: Less overlap was seen in tumor-adjacent and tumor-blood pairs than in tumor region pairs.

The CDR3 runs 13 residues. Trimming removed 3 bases from V and 7 bases from J, with 11 bases in between. Germline assignment: CDR1 SGHKS and CDR2 YYEKEE (reference sequence). The sample taken for sequencing was liver tumor tissue from sampling region 2. Documented subset: tumor region T2, inferior pole. The receptor's source is a middle-aged man with primary liver carcinoma and hepatitis B virus infection. The gene calls are TRBV5-5 and TRBJ2-1; weak D call: TRBD2 (6 bases). This chain's CDR3 is CASSYWRENEQFF. The CDR3 nucleotides read TGTGCCAGCAGCTACTGGCGGGAAAATGAGCAGTTCTTC. The full variable domain, in which reference TRBV5-5 and TRBJ2-1 provide the parts outside the CDR3, is DAGVTQSPTHLIKTRGQQVTLRCSPISGHKSVSWYQQVLGQGPQFIFQYYEKEERGRGNFPDRFSARQFPNYSSELNVNALLLGDSALYLCASSYWRENEQFFGPGTRLTVL.